The 30 T cell receptor beta chains listed next were all sequenced from one sample in a study of sequential checkpoint blockade in melanoma. Sample treatment: randomized to nivolumab then ipilimumab (arm A) or the reverse (arm B). Measured with immunoSEQ multiplex PCR; TCRdb has only the in-frame clones, and not every one. The sample contains tens of thousands of clones, around 32% of which appear only once. The sample here was tumor tissue (inferred from file names), taken from a patient given nivolumab and ipilimumab in sequence. The receptors were gathered from a human donor with melanoma.

This clone came up many times. Its ends do not fully match the called genes, so a read error is possible. The rearrangement joins TRBV6-8 to TRBJ2-2; 14 nucleotides agree with TRBD2. The CDR3 spans 16 residues. Germline assignment: CDR1 MNHGY and CDR2 SAAAGT. This CDR3 reads CAISYGTSGGAGELFF. As DNA, the CDR3 is TGTGCCATCAGTTATGGGACTAGCGGGGGTGCCGGGGAGCTGTTTTTT.

This clone appeared a few times. This sequence joins TRBV6-8 and TRBJ1-1; a weak D match, TRBD1 (6 bases). The CDR3 consists of 14 residues. Germline assignment: CDR1 MNHGY and CDR2 SAAAGT. V lost 10 bases and J 0 bases, leaving 15 bases between the germline ends. This chain's CDR3 is CAIKGVIMNTEAFF. DNA for the CDR3: TGTGCCATCAAGGGGGTTATAATGAACACTGAAGCTTTCTTT.

V and J are TRBV6-8 and TRBJ2-2, with TRBD2 matching over 16 bases. With 9 bases clipped from V and 7 bases from J, the junction kept 11 bases outside the gene matches. CDR1 and CDR2 (germline): MNHGY, SAAAGT. The length of the CDR3 is 17 residues. Here the CDR3 reads CARALSGTSGGVGELFF. CDR3 sequence (DNA): TGTGCCAGGGCTCTTTCCGGGACTAGCGGGGGGGTCGGGGAGCTGTTTTTT.

Only a few counts were recorded for this clone. The chain employs TRBV19 and TRBJ2-7, with 7 nucleotides matching TRBD2. Germline V gene data show CDR1 as LNHDA and CDR2 as SQIVND (reference sequence). CDR3 length equals 15 residues. V was clipped by 5 bases and J by 6 bases; unmatched bases: 13. The CDR3 DNA is TGTGCCAGTAGTCCCCGGGTGGCGGGAGTTCCCGAGCAGTACTTC. Translated, it gives CASSPRVAGVPEQYF.

The chain links TRBV6-8 to TRBJ2-3; 12 bases line up with TRBD1. There are 15 residues in the CDR3. Germline CDR1 and CDR2: MNHGY and SAAAGT. The junction had 3 bases not matched to a gene; V was cut back by 5 bases and J by 3 bases. CDR3 bases: TGTGCCAGCAGTGGGACAGGGGGCCGAACAGATACGCAGTATTTT. Protein: CASSGTGGRTDTQYF.

The CDR3 DNA is TGTGCCAGTAGTACCTCCGCTTCGGCTAACTATGGCTACACCTTC. Amino acids: CASSTSASANYGYTF. The J gene is TRBJ1-2, the V gene TRBV19; D is unresolved. The length of the CDR3 is 15 residues. V lost 4 bases and J 0 bases, leaving 12 bases between the germline ends. The V gene's germline CDR1 is LNHDA and CDR2 SQIVND (reference sequence).

This clone was found many times. The rearrangement joins TRBV7-6 to TRBJ1-2; 7 bases are shared with TRBD1. CDR1 is SGHVS and CDR2 is FNYEAQ in the germline V gene. The length of the CDR3 is 14 residues. V was clipped by 5 bases and J by 4 bases; unmatched bases: 7. In DNA, the CDR3 is TGTGCCAGCAGCCTGACAGGGTTGGGCTATGGCTACACCTTC. It encodes CASSLTGLGYGYTF.

The rearrangement links TRBV6-8 to TRBJ1-1; D gene unclear. CDR3 size: 14 residues. With 2 bases removed from V and 2 bases from J, the gap between germline ends came to 9 bases. Germline V lookup: CDR1 MNHGY, CDR2 SAAAGT. The CDR3 loop is CASSYHSVNTEAFF. The CDR3 region has the DNA TGTGCCAGCAGTTACCATTCCGTAAACACTGAAGCTTTCTTT.

This clone was found a few times. The chain has TRBV11-3 and TRBJ2-6; D gene ambiguous. Germline CDR1 SGHNT, CDR2 YENEEA. V lost 1 base to trimming and J lost 0 bases, with 7 bases between them. The CDR3 totals 16 residues. The CDR3 coding sequence is TGTGCCAGCAGCTTAGGCCCGGGCTCTGGGGCCAACGTCCTGACTTTC. The encoded protein is CASSLGPGSGANVLTF.

Many counts were recorded for this clone. The V call is TRBV11-3, the J call TRBJ2-5, with a weak D call TRBD1 (6 bases). The CDR3 consists of 15 residues. Trimming stripped 4 bases from V and 0 bases from J, with 12 bases between. Germline CDR1 is SGHNT and CDR2 is YENEEA. The DNA for the CDR3 is TGTGCCAGCAGCTCAGTGACAGGTTACCAAGAGACCCAGTACTTC. Amino acids: CASSSVTGYQETQYF.

V is TRBV9 and J is TRBJ2-7; D is perhaps TRBD1 (6 bases). The V gene lost 0 bases and the J gene lost 4 bases, with 8 bases spanning the gap. This CDR3 contains 13 residues. Germline CDR1 and CDR2: SGDLS and YYNGEE. The CDR3 here is CASSVDQGYEQYF. CDR3 coding DNA: TGTGCCAGCAGCGTAGACCAGGGGTACGAGCAGTACTTC. Based on the CDR3 plus reference TRBV9 and TRBJ2-7, the full variable domain is DSGVTQTPKHLITATGQRVTLRCSPRSGDLSVYWYQQSLDQGLQFLIQYYNGEERAKGNILERFSAQQFPDLHSELNLSSLELGDSALYFCASSVDQGYEQYFGPGTRLTVT.

This chain connects TRBV18 to TRBJ2-3; D not certain. V shed 2 bases and J shed 7 bases, with 10 bases lying between them. CDR1 and CDR2 (germline): KGHSH, LQKENI. The CDR3 spans 13 residues. The DNA for the CDR3 is TGTGCCAGCTCACCAAGGCTAGAGAATACGCAGTATTTT. Its protein product is CASSPRLENTQYF.

The rearrangement links TRBV5-1 to TRBJ2-2; D possibly corresponds to TRBD1 (6 bases). Per the germline V gene, CDR1 is SGHRS and CDR2 is YFSETQ. The CDR3 sequence is 14 residues long. V dropped 7 bases and J dropped 5 bases, with 15 bases sitting between them. The CDR3 nucleotides are TGCGCCAGCGGCAGGGGAGTAGAAACCGGGGAGCTGTTTTTT. Its translation is CASGRGVETGELFF.

The rearrangement uses TRBV4-1 and TRBJ1-5, with 8 bases aligning to TRBD1. In germline, CDR1 is MGHRA, CDR2 YSYEKL. After removal of 4 bases from V and 2 bases from J, the junction contained 4 bases not matched to a gene. The CDR3 length is 15 residues. CDR3 DNA sequence: TGCGCCAGCAGCCGCGACAGGGGAGGCAATCAGCCCCAGCATTTT. This gives the protein CASSRDRGGNQPQHF.

The J gene is TRBJ1-1, the V gene TRBV6-8; D possibly corresponds to TRBD1 (6 bases). Germline CDR1 and CDR2: MNHGY and SAAAGT. Between the trimmed V and J ends, which lost 6 bases and 0 bases, there was a span of 11 bases. The CDR3 is 14 amino acids. The CDR3 region is CASRADRMNTEAFF. The CDR3 DNA reads TGTGCCAGCAGGGCGGACAGAATGAACACTGAAGCTTTCTTT.

This clone was seen many times. The V call is TRBV11-3, the J call TRBJ2-1; 7 bases line up with TRBD1. From germline, CDR1 is SGHNT and CDR2 YENEEA. V shed 5 bases, J shed 8 bases, and the junction held 12 bases outside the gene matches. This CDR3 is built from 15 residues. CDR3 sequence reads: CASSPNFRDRDEQFF. The CDR3 region has the DNA TGTGCCAGCAGCCCGAACTTTAGGGACAGAGATGAGCAGTTCTTC.

This clone was recorded many times. The J gene is TRBJ2-5, the V gene TRBV11-3; 9 bases line up with TRBD1. The length of the CDR3 is 15 residues. The V segment lost 6 bases and the J segment 4 bases; nucleotides outside the gene matches: 9. Germline assignment: CDR1 SGHNT and CDR2 YENEEA. CDR3 in amino acids: CASSRGQGRGETQYF. CDR3 DNA sequence: TGTGCCAGCAGTCGGGGACAGGGCAGGGGAGAGACCCAGTACTTC. The whole variable domain, remainder taken from reference TRBV11-3 and TRBJ2-5, is EAGVVQSPRYKIIEKKQPVAFWCNPISGHNTLYWYLQNLGQGPELLIRYENEEAVDDSQLPKDRFSAERLKGVDSTLKIQPAELGDSAVYLCASSRGQGRGETQYFGPGTRLLVL.

The chain uses TRBV11-3 and TRBJ1-2; 12 bases map to TRBD1. Germline values: CDR1 SGHNT, CDR2 YENEEA. The CDR3 is made up of 16 amino acids. V trimming: 6 bases; J trimming: 6 bases; junction bases outside the gene matches: 11. CDR3 in amino acids: CASRPAPGQGADGYTF. The CDR3, as DNA: TGTGCCAGCAGGCCAGCCCCGGGACAGGGGGCCGATGGCTACACCTTC.

The chain couples TRBV28 to TRBJ2-7, with D possibly being TRBD1 or TRBD2 (6 bases each). The V gene's germline CDR1 is MDHEN and CDR2 SYDVKM. V shed 7 bases and J shed 4 bases, with 14 bases lying between them. The CDR3 runs 13 residues. The CDR3 coding sequence is TGTGCCAGCATAAAGGGGGGCAGATACGAGCAGTACTTC. This translates into CASIKGGRYEQYF.

This clone was observed a few times. J is TRBJ2-1 and V is TRBV28, with 7 bases matching TRBD2. Trimming removed 5 bases from V and 3 bases from J; junction bases left unmatched: 10. Germline V gene data show CDR1 as MDHEN and CDR2 as SYDVKM. This CDR3 has 16 residues. For the CDR3, the DNA is TGTGCCAGCAGTCCCCGCGGGAGATGGTACTACAATGAGCAGTTCTTC. It codes for CASSPRGRWYYNEQFF.

This clone was recorded many times. The chain uses TRBV11-3 and TRBJ1-3; D is uncertain. This CDR3 contains 16 residues. Germline V lookup: CDR1 SGHNT, CDR2 YENEEA. Trimming removed 5 bases at V and 2 bases at J, with 16 bases between. The CDR3 sequence: CASSPPRATAGNTIYF. The CDR3 DNA is TGTGCCAGCAGCCCCCCTCGGGCGACTGCTGGAAACACCATATATTTT.

This clone came up a few times. The chain recombines TRBV6-8 with TRBJ1-2, with D possibly TRBD1 on 6 matching bases. CDR1 and CDR2 from the germline V gene are MNHGY and SAAAGT. V shed 5 bases and J shed 7 bases, with 20 bases lying between them. The CDR3 has 15 residues. CDR3 amino acids: CASSDSHRELPGYTF. CDR3 in DNA: TGTGCCAGCAGTGATTCACACAGGGAGCTGCCTGGCTACACCTTC.

The rearrangement uses TRBV29-1 and TRBJ2-2, with D uncertain. The V end lost 5 bases, the J end lost 6 bases, and 13 bases lay between the germline ends. Germline values: CDR1 SQVTM, CDR2 ANQGSEA. The CDR3 length is 13 residues. The CDR3 reads CSVRDIRAGELFF. The CDR3 region has the DNA TGCAGCGTTCGAGACATCCGAGCCGGGGAGCTGTTTTTT.

This clone has at least ten counts. The chain couples TRBV11-3 to TRBJ2-2, with no clear D. Germline CDR1 reads SGHNT; CDR2 reads YENEEA. The CDR3 extends over 14 amino acids. Trimming took 4 bases from V and 2 from J, leaving 8 bases between them. Written as DNA, the CDR3 is TGTGCCAGCAGCTCTAACAAAAACACCGGGGAGCTGTTTTTT. Residues: CASSSNKNTGELFF. Combining the CDR3 with reference TRBV11-3 and TRBJ2-2 gives the whole variable domain EAGVVQSPRYKIIEKKQPVAFWCNPISGHNTLYWYLQNLGQGPELLIRYENEEAVDDSQLPKDRFSAERLKGVDSTLKIQPAELGDSAVYLCASSSNKNTGELFFGEGSRLTVL.

V and J are TRBV18 and TRBJ2-6; no clear D. The V gene lost 2 bases and the J gene lost 2 bases, with 4 bases spanning the gap. CDR1 is KGHSH and CDR2 is LQKENI in the germline V gene. The CDR3 has 14 residues. CDR3 DNA: TGTGCCAGCTCACCAAATGCTGGGGCCAACGTCCTGACTTTC. Protein sequence: CASSPNAGANVLTF. Together with reference TRBV18 and TRBJ2-6, the CDR3 gives the full variable domain: NAGVMQNPRHLVRRRGQEARLRCSPMKGHSHVYWYRQLPEEGLKFMVYLQKENIIDESGMPKERFSAEFPKEGPSILRIQQVVRGDSAAYFCASSPNAGANVLTFGAGSRLTVL.

J is TRBJ1-4 and V is TRBV6-8; a possible D gene is TRBD1 (5 bases). CDR3 length: 15 amino acids. Trimming took off 0 bases at V and 8 bases at J, with 13 bases between the two ends. Germline loops: CDR1 MNHGY, CDR2 SAAAGT. The CDR3 spells CASSYSWQGREKLFF. In DNA form, the CDR3 reads TGTGCCAGCAGTTACTCCTGGCAGGGTCGGGAAAAACTGTTTTTT.

V usage is TRBV6-8 and J usage is TRBJ1-1; 7 nucleotides agree with TRBD1. Unmatched junction bases numbered 12, after V lost 6 bases and J lost 2 bases. There are 16 residues in the CDR3. The germline V gene has CDR1 MNHGY and CDR2 SAAAGT. DNA of the CDR3: TGTGCCAGCAGGCCATGGACAGGATCAGGTAACACTGAAGCTTTCTTT. This translates into CASRPWTGSGNTEAFF.

This clone was detected only a few times. V and J are TRBV6-8 and TRBJ1-5; 10 bases fit TRBD1. CDR1 is MNHGY and CDR2 is SAAAGT in the germline V gene. The CDR3 is 15 amino acids. Losses at the gene ends were 6 bases for V and 6 bases for J; bases not matched to a gene: 8. CDR3 coding DNA: TGTGCCAGCAGCTGGGACAGGGGAGGGGGTCAGCCCCAGCATTTT. Encoded protein: CASSWDRGGGQPQHF.

V usage is TRBV16 and J usage is TRBJ1-5; no definite D call. The germline V gene has CDR1 KGHSY and CDR2 FQNENV. Trimming took off 0 bases at V and 6 bases at J, with 12 bases between the two ends. This CDR3 is 15 amino acids long. This chain's CDR3 is CASSQSREVGQPQHF. The DNA of the CDR3 is TGTGCCAGCAGCCAATCGAGGGAAGTGGGTCAGCCCCAGCATTTT.

V usage is TRBV29-1 and J usage is TRBJ1-1; TRBD1 agrees at 9 bases. This CDR3 contains 14 residues. Trimming cost V 5 bases and J 1 base; bases outside gene matches: 5. Germline V gene sequence: CDR1 SQVTM, CDR2 ANQGSEA. The CDR3 DNA is TGCAGCGTTCCACAGGGGGCCGGGAACACTGAAGCTTTCTTT. This translates into CSVPQGAGNTEAFF.